Each of the 28 T cell receptor beta chains below was sequenced from the same sample in a study of blood T cell repertoires in COVID-19. The method was immunoSEQ multiplex PCR; TCRdb's version includes in-frame clones alone and lacks a portion of them. The table includes 350,000 or so clones, over 75% detected once. The material sequenced was PBMCs or T cells enriched from blood (not recorded which). These receptor sequences come from a woman in her 30s who had recovered from COVID-19.

The V call is TRBV7-9, the J call TRBJ2-3, with 11 nucleotides matching TRBD2. Germline V gives CDR1 SEHNR, CDR2 FQNEAQ (reference sequence). With 4 bases clipped from V and 2 bases from J, the junction kept 8 bases outside the gene matches. The CDR3 has 17 amino acids. The CDR3 region is CASSSGLAGAITDTQYF. CDR3 bases: TGTGCCAGCAGCTCAGGACTAGCGGGCGCTATCACAGATACGCAGTATTTT. Filled out from reference TRBV7-9 and TRBJ2-3, the complete variable domain reads DTGVSQNPRHKITKRGQNVTFRCDPISEHNRLYWYRQTLGQGPEFLTYFQNEAQLEKSRLLSDRFSAERPKGSFSTLEIQRTEQGDSAMYLCASSSGLAGAITDTQYFGPGTRLTVL.

As regards this clone: Other DNA sequences in this sample translate to the same CDR3. The gene calls are TRBV18 and TRBJ2-1; 9 bases align to TRBD2. From germline, CDR1 is KGHSH and CDR2 LQKENI. The CDR3 runs 15 residues. The ends lost 3 bases at V and 8 bases at J; junction bases unmatched: 8. For the CDR3, the DNA is TGTGCCAGCTCACCGCCAGCGGGGGGATGGGATGAGCAGTTCTTC. It encodes CASSPPAGGWDEQFF.

The sample holds one count of this clone. The gene calls are TRBV7-9 and TRBJ1-2, with TRBD1 as a possible D gene (5 bases). Trimming took 5 bases from V and 3 from J, leaving 13 bases between them. Germline V gene data show CDR1 as SEHNR and CDR2 as FQNEAQ (reference sequence). The CDR3 consists of 14 residues. The CDR3 reads CASSPRLGDYGYTF. The CDR3 bases are TGTGCCAGCAGCCCCCGGCTAGGGGACTATGGCTACACCTTC. Combining the CDR3 with reference TRBV7-9 and TRBJ1-2 gives the whole variable domain DTGVSQNPRHKITKRGQNVTFRCDPISEHNRLYWYRQTLGQGPEFLTYFQNEAQLEKSRLLSDRFSAERPKGSFSTLEIQRTEQGDSAMYLCASSPRLGDYGYTFGSGTRLTVV.

V gene TRBV28 combines with J gene TRBJ1-1; TRBD1 agrees at 9 bases. Germline CDR1 MDHEN, CDR2 SYDVKM. There are 15 residues in the CDR3. J lost 1 base, V lost 6 bases, and 6 bases had no gene match. The CDR3 reads CASRLMGQGNTEAFF. The CDR3 region has the DNA TGTGCCAGCAGACTAATGGGACAGGGGAACACTGAAGCTTTCTTT. The whole variable domain, filled in from reference TRBV28 and TRBJ1-1, reads DVKVTQSSRYLVKRTGEKVFLECVQDMDHENMFWYRQDPGLGLRLIYFSYDVKMKEKGDIPEGYSVSREKKERFSLILESASTNQTSMYLCASRLMGQGNTEAFFGQGTRLTVV.

The chain has TRBV27 and TRBJ1-2; tentative D call: TRBD1 (5 bases). Germline assignment: CDR1 MNHEY and CDR2 SMNVEV (reference sequence). CDR3 size: 17 residues. V was cut by 5 bases and J by 2 bases, with 21 bases left in between. For the CDR3, the DNA is TGTGCCAGCAGTGCGGGACGCGACCCCTCCGGGAACTATGGCTACACCTTC. Translation gives CASSAGRDPSGNYGYTF.

This clone was seen a handful of times. The rearrangement links TRBV4-3 to TRBJ2-2, with D maybe TRBD2 (7 bases). V lost 2 bases, J lost 5 bases, and 18 bases lay in between. Germline V gives CDR1 LGHNA, CDR2 YSLEER. CDR3 length: 17 residues. The CDR3 is CASSQLAGAPGTGELFF. CDR3 coding DNA: TGCGCCAGCAGCCAACTTGCGGGGGCCCCGGGGACCGGGGAGCTGTTTTTT.

This clone occurred a few times. J is TRBJ1-5 and V is TRBV30; the match to TRBD1 covers 7 bases. Germline V lookup: CDR1 GTSNPN, CDR2 SVGIG (reference sequence). The CDR3 totals 16 residues. V trimming: 0 bases; J trimming: 7 bases; junction bases outside the gene matches: 12. The CDR3 spells CAWSVLGQQKGQPQHF. As DNA, the CDR3 is TGTGCCTGGAGTGTACTGGGACAGCAGAAAGGGCAGCCCCAGCATTTT. Full variable domain (rest looked up from reference TRBV30 and TRBJ1-5): SQTIHQWPATLVQPVGSPLSLECTVEGTSNPNLYWYRQAAGRGLQLLFYSVGIGQISSEVPQNLSASRPQDRQFILSSKKLLLSDSGFYLCAWSVLGQQKGQPQHFGDGTRLSIL.

The rearrangement uses TRBV5-4 and TRBJ2-7, with D perhaps TRBD2 (5 bases). Trimming took 0 bases from V and 2 from J, leaving 9 bases between them. This CDR3 is 14 amino acids long. Germline CDR1 and CDR2: SGHNT and YYREEE (reference sequence). CDR3 in amino acids: CASSLEGAPYEQYF. DNA of the CDR3: TGTGCCAGCAGCTTGGAGGGAGCCCCCTACGAGCAGTACTTC.

This clone has a single count. V is TRBV24-1 and J is TRBJ1-5, with D unclear. Germline CDR1 is KGHDR and CDR2 is SFDVKD. Trimming removed 4 bases at V and 5 bases at J, with 8 bases between. The CDR3 contains 13 residues. The CDR3, as DNA: TGTGCCACCAGTGACCACGAGGATCAGCCCCAGCATTTT. This gives the protein CATSDHEDQPQHF.

The chain joins TRBV7-8 to TRBJ1-6, with TRBD1 as a possible D gene (6 bases). Germline values: CDR1 SGHVS, CDR2 FQNEAQ. The CDR3 contains 14 residues. Trimming removed 6 bases from V and 8 bases from J, with 14 bases in between. CDR3 nucleotide sequence: TGTGCCAGCAGAGGGGGGGCCCGAGATTCACCCCTCCACTTT. This encodes CASRGGARDSPLHF.

The chain is built from TRBV19 and TRBJ2-7, with TRBD1 matching 9 bases. The CDR3 has 15 residues. The germline gives CDR1 LNHDA, CDR2 SQIVND (reference sequence). Trimming cost V 8 bases and J 4 bases; bases outside gene matches: 12. CDR3 residues: CASAPGQGRGYEQYF. The CDR3 DNA follows: TGTGCCAGTGCACCGGGACAGGGACGTGGGTACGAGCAGTACTTC.

Comment on this clone: Other nucleotide sequences in the sample specify the same CDR3. The rearrangement uses TRBV19 and TRBJ2-2, with a tentative D call TRBD1 (5 bases). V dropped 6 bases and J dropped 4 bases, with 9 bases sitting between them. Germline CDR1 reads LNHDA; CDR2 reads SQIVND (reference sequence). CDR3 length: 13 residues. This chain's CDR3 is CASRQGSTGELFF. The CDR3 nucleotides read TGTGCCAGTAGGCAGGGTAGCACCGGGGAGCTGTTTTTT. Full variable domain (rest looked up from reference TRBV19 and TRBJ2-2): DGGITQSPKYLFRKEGQNVTLSCEQNLNHDAMYWYRQDPGQGLRLIYYSQIVNDFQKGDIAEGYSVSREKKESFPLTVTSAQKNPTAFYLCASRQGSTGELFFGEGSRLTVL.

This clone was observed once. The chain employs TRBV30 and TRBJ2-5, with no clear D. V was pared by 2 bases and J by 4 bases, with 11 bases between. This CDR3 region has 13 residues. Germline CDR1 GTSNPN, CDR2 SVGIG (reference sequence). For the CDR3, the DNA is TGTGCCTGGAGTCCCCTCAGGTCAGAGACCCAGTACTTC. This encodes CAWSPLRSETQYF.

The V gene is TRBV4-1, the J gene TRBJ1-6; no reliable D call. The germline V gene encodes CDR1 MGHRA and CDR2 YSYEKL. The CDR3 loop spans 12 amino acids. V lost 0 bases to trimming and J lost 10 bases, with 4 bases between them. The CDR3 sequence is CASSQEESPLHF. Written as DNA, the CDR3 is TGCGCCAGCAGCCAAGAGGAGTCACCCCTCCACTTT.

V gene TRBV27 combines with J gene TRBJ2-1; 14 bases line up with TRBD2. CDR1 is MNHEY, CDR2 SMNVEV, per germline (reference sequence). This CDR3 region has 21 residues. V trimming: 3 bases; J trimming: 4 bases; junction bases outside the gene matches: 17. As DNA, the CDR3 is TGTGCCAGCAGTTTGGGTGTAGGAGGGACTAGCGGGGGCCGAGATTACAATGAGCAGTTCTTC. It is translated as CASSLGVGGTSGGRDYNEQFF.

The chain recombines TRBV7-8 with TRBJ2-3; D not resolved. Trimming removed 5 bases at V and 3 bases at J, with 21 bases between. Germline V gene sequence: CDR1 SGHVS, CDR2 FQNEAQ. The CDR3 loop spans 17 amino acids. In DNA form, the CDR3 reads TGTGCCAGCAGCCCCCTAAACCGAGGCCCAGCGACAGATACGCAGTATTTT. This encodes CASSPLNRGPATDTQYF. Filled out from reference TRBV7-8 and TRBJ2-3, the complete variable domain reads GAGVSQSPRYKVAKRGQDVALRCDPISGHVSLFWYQQALGQGPEFLTYFQNEAQLDKSGLPSDRFFAERPEGSVSTLKIQRTQQEDSAVYLCASSPLNRGPATDTQYFGPGTRLTVL.

A single count supports this clone. The chain recombines TRBV9 with TRBJ2-1, with D unresolved. Deletions cut 3 bases from V and 2 bases from J, with 6 bases between. The CDR3 is 13 residues long. Germline CDR1 and CDR2: SGDLS and YYNGEE. CDR3 DNA sequence: TGTGCCAGCAGCGGCCAGACCTACAATGAGCAGTTCTTC. This codes for CASSGQTYNEQFF.

The table lists this clone with a count of one. The chain combines TRBV7-2 with TRBJ2-4; maybe TRBD2 (5 bases). The V gene's germline CDR1 is SGHTA and CDR2 FQGNSA. V was trimmed by 4 bases and J by 1 base, leaving 14 bases between them. The length of the CDR3 is 16 residues. CDR3 sequence reads: CASSWTGTGAKNIQYF. In DNA, the CDR3 is TGTGCCAGCAGCTGGACCGGCACGGGGGCCAAAAACATTCAGTACTTC.

This chain links TRBV19 with TRBJ1-1, with a possible D match to TRBD1 (5 bases). CDR3 length: 14 residues. Trimming removed 2 bases from V and 4 bases from J, with 11 bases in between. Germline-derived CDR1 and CDR2 are LNHDA and SQIVND (reference sequence). Here the CDR3 DNA reads TGTGCCAGTAGTATACGGGGGGGTGGCACTGAAGCTTTCTTT. Translated: CASSIRGGGTEAFF.

The gene calls are TRBV25-1 and TRBJ1-6; 9 positions match TRBD1. The germline V gene encodes CDR1 MGHDK and CDR2 SYGVNS. The CDR3 runs 14 residues. V lost 2 bases to trimming and J lost 13 bases; unmatched junction nucleotides: 6. CDR3 sequence: CASSEPGQGRPLHF. The CDR3 bases are TGTGCCAGCAGTGAACCGGGACAGGGACGGCCCCTCCACTTT. Full variable domain (missing parts from reference TRBV25-1 and TRBJ1-6): EADIYQTPRYLVIGTGKKITLECSQTMGHDKMYWYQQDPGMELHLIHYSYGVNSTEKGDLSSESTVSRIRTEHFPLTLESARPSHTSQYLCASSEPGQGRPLHFGNGTRLTVT.

V is TRBV27 and J is TRBJ2-7, with a possible D match to TRBD2 (5 bases). The CDR3 extends over 13 amino acids. Germline loops: CDR1 MNHEY, CDR2 SMNVEV (reference sequence). V was clipped by 3 bases and J by 7 bases, with 13 bases between them. The CDR3 protein is CASSFNTPGEQYF. DNA for the CDR3: TGTGCCAGCAGTTTCAACACCCCGGGGGAGCAGTACTTC.

The CDR3 bases are TGCGCCAGCAGCCAGTTCACCGGGACTAGCTTCGGGCAGTTCTTC. Its protein product is CASSQFTGTSFGQFF. The V call is TRBV4-1, the J call TRBJ2-1; 9 bases line up with TRBD2. Germline V gives CDR1 MGHRA, CDR2 YSYEKL. V trimming: 3 bases; J trimming: 12 bases; junction bases outside the gene matches: 12. The CDR3 spans 15 residues.

The chain recombines TRBV5-4 with TRBJ2-2, with 8 bases matching TRBD2. The CDR3 has 17 amino acids. V dropped 0 bases and J dropped 0; count of bases not matched to a gene: 4. The germline gives CDR1 SGHNT, CDR2 YYREEE (reference sequence). CDR3 in amino acids: CASSLGAAGANTGELFF. The CDR3 DNA follows: TGTGCCAGCAGCTTGGGGGCAGCGGGGGCGAACACCGGGGAGCTGTTTTTT. Together with reference TRBV5-4 and TRBJ2-2, the CDR3 gives the full variable domain: ETGVTQSPTHLIKTRGQQVTLRCSSQSGHNTVSWYQQALGQGPQFIFQYYREEENGRGNFPPRFSGLQFPNYSSELNVNALELDDSALYLCASSLGAAGANTGELFFGEGSRLTVL.

The V and J genes are TRBV2 and TRBJ1-1; TRBD1 is a possible D gene (6 bases). This CDR3 comprises 14 residues. Trimming took off 1 base at V and 1 base at J, with 7 bases between the two ends. Germline CDR1 reads SNHLY; CDR2 reads FYNNEI. CDR3 in amino acids: CASSEVRGNTEAFF. The CDR3, as DNA: TGTGCCAGCAGTGAAGTCAGGGGGAACACTGAAGCTTTCTTT.

A few counts support this clone. The chain carries TRBV19 and TRBJ2-7; TRBD2 might be the D (7 bases). V lost 0 bases to trimming and J lost 0 bases, with 15 bases between them. This CDR3 has 17 amino acids. The germline gives CDR1 LNHDA, CDR2 SQIVND (reference sequence). In nucleotides, the CDR3 is TGTGCCAGTAGTATAGATCTGGCGGGGGCCCTCTCCTACGAGCAGTACTTC. This codes for CASSIDLAGALSYEQYF.

The chain links TRBV10-1 to TRBJ2-2, with 8 positions matching TRBD1. Trimming at V came to 3 bases and at J to 5 bases, leaving 5 bases not matched to a gene. CDR1 and CDR2 (germline): WNHNN, SYGVQD (reference sequence). This CDR3 contains 15 residues. CDR3 bases: TGCGCCAGCAGTGATTCAGGGGGCACTACCGGGGAGCTGTTTTTT. Its translation: CASSDSGGTTGELFF.

The chain combines TRBV12-3 or TRBV12-4 with TRBJ2-7; 9 nucleotides match TRBD1. V shed 8 bases, J shed 4 bases, and the junction held 6 bases outside the gene matches. The CDR3 consists of 13 residues. The CDR3 DNA reads TGTGCCAGCGCCGGGACAGGGCGGTACGAGCAGTACTTC. It codes for CASAGTGRYEQYF.

V usage is TRBV27 and J usage is TRBJ2-7, with no clear D. The V end lost 3 bases, the J end lost 5 bases, and 8 bases lay between the germline ends. The CDR3 has 12 amino acids. Germline V CDR1 and CDR2: MNHEY, SMNVEV (reference sequence). The CDR3 protein is CASSFSSHEQYF. Written as DNA, the CDR3 is TGTGCCAGCAGTTTCTCTTCCCACGAGCAGTACTTC.